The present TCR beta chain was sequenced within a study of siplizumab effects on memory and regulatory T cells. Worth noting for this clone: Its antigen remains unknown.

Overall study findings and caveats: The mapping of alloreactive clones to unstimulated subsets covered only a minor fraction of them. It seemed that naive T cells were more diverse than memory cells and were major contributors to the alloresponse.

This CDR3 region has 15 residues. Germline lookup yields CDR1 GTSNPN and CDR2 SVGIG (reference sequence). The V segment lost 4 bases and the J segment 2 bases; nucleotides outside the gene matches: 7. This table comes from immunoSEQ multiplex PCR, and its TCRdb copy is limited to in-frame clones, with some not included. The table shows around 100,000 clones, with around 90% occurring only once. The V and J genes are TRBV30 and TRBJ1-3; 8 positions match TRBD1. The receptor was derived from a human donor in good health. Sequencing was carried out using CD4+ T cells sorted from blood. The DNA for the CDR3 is TGTGCCTGGACCACTGGACAGGGAACTGGAAACACCATATATTTT. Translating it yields CAWTTGQGTGNTIYF.